This TCR beta chain was found in a study of T cells in Graves' hyperthyroidism and ophthalmopathy. Whole-study results and caveats: Ophthalmopathy cases were set apart from stable hyperthyroidism by a 13 V-J model. Ophthalmopathy, as predicted by the model, came a median roughly 6.5 months after the prediction. Appearing also in blood were most of the thyroid clonotypes expanded above 0.001.

What was amplified from RNA transcripts were TCR beta CDR3 regions. Initially, a first-round RT-PCR of the TCR CDR3 employed the HTBI primer set. MiXCR was run by TCRdb on the multiplex PCR reads, yielding one entry per CDR3 protein. The profile shows a few hundred thousand distinct CDR3 sequences, 46% of them singletons. This clonotype showed up just a few times. The antigen is undetermined. With 7 bases clipped from V and 0 bases from J, the junction kept 9 bases outside the gene matches. Germline V CDR1 and CDR2: SGHVS, FQNEAQ. The CDR3 sequence is 17 residues long. The V gene is TRBV7-8, the J gene TRBJ2-5; 12 nucleotides line up with TRBD2. The TCR sequence derives from an adult woman with Graves' disease, either hyperthyroidism or ophthalmopathy (not recorded which). The sequenced material came from peripheral blood or thyroid tissue (not recorded which). In nucleotides, the CDR3 is TGTGCCAGCAACCCTGGACTAGCGGGGTGGTACCAAGAGACCCAGTACTTC. It specifies CASNPGLAGWYQETQYF.